The clone carrying this T cell receptor beta chain was observed at least ten times. These data are taken from a study of neurological immune-mediated disorders. V was clipped by 0 bases and J by 2 bases, with 7 bases between them. The germline V gene has CDR1 LGHDT and CDR2 YNNKEL (reference sequence). This CDR3 has 14 amino acids. It was by 5'RACE with 10-nucleotide random UMIs that the cDNA was made. Over 200 million TCR-beta sequences (from 15-18 subjects) were yielded by each sequencing run. Via MiXCR, TCRdb re-called the 5' RACE reads, giving one row per CDR3 protein. Among approximately 53,000 distinct CDR3 sequences listed, 8% to 10% were seen once. The time point was: longitudinal time-point 1 (baseline).

Sequencing was carried out using PBMCs. The source of this sequence is a woman aged 40 to 49 in good health. The V gene is TRBV3-1, the J gene TRBJ1-1; D is unresolved. CDR3 region: CASSQEDGNTEAFF. The CDR3 DNA sequence: TGTGCCAGCAGCCAAGAAGACGGTAACACTGAAGCTTTCTTT. Based on the CDR3 plus reference TRBV3-1 and TRBJ1-1, the full variable domain is DTAVSQTPKYLVTQMGNDKSIKCEQNLGHDTMYWYKQDSKKFLKIMFSYNNKELIINETVPNRFSPKSPDKAHLNLHINSLELGDSAVYFCASSQEDGNTEAFFGQGTRLTVV.